Below are 2 T cell receptor beta chains sequenced from a single sample in a study of identical twins. TCRdb reprocessed the 5' RACE reads with MiXCR, giving one entry per CDR3 protein. The repertoire consists of about 1.7 million distinct CDR3 sequences, with more than 30% occurring once and the leading ten covering less than 0.35%. Sequencing was carried out using cord blood. These receptors all stem from a newborn girl in good health.

This clonotype was counted a few times. This sequence joins TRBV4-2 and TRBJ2-1; 9 nucleotides align to TRBD2. The V gene's germline CDR1 is LGHNA and CDR2 YNFKEQ. V lost 6 bases to trimming and J lost 5 bases; unmatched junction nucleotides: 5. CDR3 size: 14 residues. As DNA, the CDR3 is TGTGCCAGCAGGCCTCGCGGGGGGGACAATGAGCAGTTCTTC. Protein product: CASRPRGGDNEQFF.

This clonotype turned up a few times. The genes are TRBV20-1 and TRBJ2-3, with TRBD2 matching over 8 bases. V lost 2 bases, J lost 4 bases, and 2 bases stayed unmatched. The CDR3 totals 13 residues. Germline V gene lookup returns CDR1 DFQATT and CDR2 SNEGSKA (reference sequence). CDR3 nucleotides: TGCAGTGCTAGACTAGCGGGTCCAGATACGCAGTATTTT. Translation: CSARLAGPDTQYF.